This is a list of T cell receptor beta chains from one sample in a study of PD-1 blockade in classical Hodgkin lymphoma. Here immunoSEQ multiplex PCR was the method, and the copy in TCRdb shows in-frame clones only, minus some. The table records 25,000 to 30,000 clones, roughly 80% of them present only once. The sequences come from CD4+ T cells from blood, collected before the fourth cycle of nivolumab. The receptors shown here come from a human donor with classical Hodgkin lymphoma. Each CDR3 is given with its conserved first and last residue. D genes are given only for firm matches. The size of a clone is reported for some rows only, either as once, few or many, or as a class for expanded clones.

V gene	J gene	D gene	clone size	CDR3 protein	CDR3 DNA
TRBV7-9	TRBJ1-4	TRBD1	-	CASSLGQGNEKLFF	TGTGCCAGCAGCCTGGGACAGGGGAATGAAAAACTGTTTTTT
TRBV6-6	TRBJ2-7	-	-	CASSYSRGSYEQYF	TGTGCCAGCAGTTACTCCCGGGGTTCCTACGAGCAGTACTTC
TRBV7-9	TRBJ1-4	-	-	CASSQQGEKLFF	TGTGCCAGCAGCCAGCAGGGTGAAAAACTGTTTTTT
TRBV5-1	TRBJ1-4	-	once	CASSLTNEKLFF	TGCGCCAGCAGCCTAACTAATGAAAAACTGTTTTTT
TRBV6-6	TRBJ2-3	-	-	CASLADSEGVTDTQYF	TGTGCCAGCCTCGCGGACTCCGAAGGAGTCACAGATACGCAGTATTTT
TRBV5-1	TRBJ1-1	-	-	CASSGERGAGNEAFF	TGCGCCAGCAGCGGAGAACGGGGGGCTGGCAATGAAGCTTTCTTT
TRBV6-6	TRBJ1-2	TRBD1	-	CASSYGTEIYGYTF	TGTGCCAGCAGTTACGGGACAGAGATCTATGGCTACACCTTC
TRBV5-1	TRBJ2-7	-	-	CASSLGGNSYEQYF	TGCGCCAGCAGCTTGGGGGGTAACTCCTACGAGCAGTACTTC
TRBV2	TRBJ1-2	TRBD1	-	CASTGTGGPYDGYTF	TGTGCCAGCACCGGGACAGGGGGCCCTTATGATGGCTACACCTTC
TRBV6-5	TRBJ1-6	TRBD1	-	CASSYSPRTGRSPLHF	TGTGCCAGCAGTTACTCGCCGCGGACAGGAAGGTCACCCCTCCACTTT
TRBV6-5	TRBJ2-3	-	-	CASSYSDTQYF	TGTGCCAGCAGTTACTCCGATACGCAGTATTTT
TRBV21-1	TRBJ2-7	-	-	CASSKAWRDGRGTTYEQYF	TGTGCCAGCAGCAAAGCTTGGCGAGATGGGCGGGGGACCACCTACGAGCAGTACTTC
TRBV2	TRBJ1-4	-	-	CASSEDRTTNEKLFF	TGTGCCAGCAGTGAGGACAGAACAACTAATGAAAAACTGTTTTTT
TRBV6-5	TRBJ1-6	-	-	CASSLRGNSPLHF	TGTGCCAGCAGTTTGAGAGGGAATTCACCCCTCCACTTT
TRBV7-9	TRBJ1-6	-	few	CASSDGQSNSPLHF	TGTGCCAGCAGCGATGGACAGTCCAATTCACCCCTCCACTTT
TRBV5-1	TRBJ2-1	-	once	CAITPFNKSNEQFF	TGCGCCATTACCCCCTTTAATAAGAGCAATGAGCAGTTCTTC
TRBV5-1	TRBJ1-1	-	-	CASSPIRGNTEAFF	TGCGCCAGCAGCCCAATAAGGGGGAACACTGAAGCTTTCTTT
TRBV5-6	TRBJ2-3	-	-	CASSSSDWIGGRTDTQYF	TGTGCCAGCAGCTCCAGCGATTGGATCGGGGGGCGGACAGATACGCAGTATTTT
TRBV5-1	TRBJ2-1	-	-	CASSLDTRGNEQFF	TGCGCCAGCAGCTTAGACACACGTGGGAATGAGCAGTTCTTC
TRBV4-2	TRBJ2-1	-	-	CASMSGKNEQFF	TGTGCCAGCATGTCAGGGAAGAATGAGCAGTTCTTC
TRBV6-5	TRBJ2-7	-	-	CASSYGISYEQYF	TGTGCCAGCAGTTACGGTATTTCCTACGAGCAGTACTTC
TRBV7-2	TRBJ1-1	-	few	CASSSKYGGGTEAFF	TGTGCCAGCAGTTCTAAATACGGGGGAGGCACTGAAGCTTTCTTT
TRBV7-2	TRBJ1-2	-	-	CASSFDSSNYGYTF	TGTGCCAGCAGCTTCGACAGCTCTAACTATGGCTACACCTTC
TRBV6-5	TRBJ2-5	-	-	CASSRRNRQETQYF	TGTGCCAGCAGTAGGAGGAATCGCCAAGAGACCCAGTACTTC
TRBV7-9	TRBJ1-1	-	-	CASSLAPTEAFF	TGTGCCAGCAGCTTAGCGCCCACTGAAGCTTTCTTT